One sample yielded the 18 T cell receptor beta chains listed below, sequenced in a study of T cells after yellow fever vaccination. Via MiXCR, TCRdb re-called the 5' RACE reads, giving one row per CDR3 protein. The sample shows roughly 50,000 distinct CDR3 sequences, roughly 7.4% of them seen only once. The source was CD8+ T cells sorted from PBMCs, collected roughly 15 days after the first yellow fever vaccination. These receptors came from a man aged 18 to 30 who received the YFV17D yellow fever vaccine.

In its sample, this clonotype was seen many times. The DNA for the CDR3 is TGTGCCAGCAGCCCCGGTGGGATGCCCGGGGAGCTGTTTTTT. It yields the protein CASSPGGMPGELFF. V is TRBV13 and J is TRBJ2-2, with no clear D. CDR1 and CDR2 from the germline V gene are PRHDT and FYEKMQ (reference sequence). The CDR3 sequence is 14 residues long. Trimming shortened V by 5 bases and J by 6 bases, and 13 bases separated the two germline ends.

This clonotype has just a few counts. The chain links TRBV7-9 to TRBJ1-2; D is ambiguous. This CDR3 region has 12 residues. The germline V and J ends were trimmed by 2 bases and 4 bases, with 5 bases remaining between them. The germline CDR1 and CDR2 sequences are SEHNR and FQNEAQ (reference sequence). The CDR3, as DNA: TGTGCCAGCAGCTTAAACCTCTATGGCTACACCTTC. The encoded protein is CASSLNLYGYTF.

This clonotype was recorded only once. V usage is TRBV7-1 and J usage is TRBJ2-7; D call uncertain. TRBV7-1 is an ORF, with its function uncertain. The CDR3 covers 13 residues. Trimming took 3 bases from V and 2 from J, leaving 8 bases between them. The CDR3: CASSSWTPYEQYF. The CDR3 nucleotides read TGTGCCAGCAGCTCCTGGACCCCCTACGAGCAGTACTTC.

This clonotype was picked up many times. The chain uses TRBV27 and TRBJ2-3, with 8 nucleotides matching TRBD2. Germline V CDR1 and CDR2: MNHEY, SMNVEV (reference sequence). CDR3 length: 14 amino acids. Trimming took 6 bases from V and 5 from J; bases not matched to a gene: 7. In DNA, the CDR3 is TGTGCCAGCAGCCGGGGGGGGGAGGGAGATACGCAGTATTTT. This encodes CASSRGGEGDTQYF.

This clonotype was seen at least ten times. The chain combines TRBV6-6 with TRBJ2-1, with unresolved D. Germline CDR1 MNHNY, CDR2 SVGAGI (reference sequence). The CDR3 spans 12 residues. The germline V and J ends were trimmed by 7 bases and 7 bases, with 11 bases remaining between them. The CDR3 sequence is CASTPRANEQFF. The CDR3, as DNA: TGTGCCAGCACTCCCCGGGCAAATGAGCAGTTCTTC.

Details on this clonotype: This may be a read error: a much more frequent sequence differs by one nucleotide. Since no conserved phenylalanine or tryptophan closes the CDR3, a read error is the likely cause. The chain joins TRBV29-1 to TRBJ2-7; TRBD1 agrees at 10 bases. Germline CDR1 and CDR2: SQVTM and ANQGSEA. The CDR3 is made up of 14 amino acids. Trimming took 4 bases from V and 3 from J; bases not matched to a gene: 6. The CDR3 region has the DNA TGCAGCGTTGGGATTCGGGACAGGGGCTACGAGCAGTACTAC. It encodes CSVGIRDRGYEQYY.

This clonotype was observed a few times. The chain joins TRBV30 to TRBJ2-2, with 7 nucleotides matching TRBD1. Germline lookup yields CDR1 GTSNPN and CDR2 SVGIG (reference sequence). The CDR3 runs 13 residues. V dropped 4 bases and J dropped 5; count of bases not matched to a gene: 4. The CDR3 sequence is CAWNSGGTGELFF. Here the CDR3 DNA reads TGTGCCTGGAATTCAGGGGGAACCGGGGAGCTGTTTTTT.

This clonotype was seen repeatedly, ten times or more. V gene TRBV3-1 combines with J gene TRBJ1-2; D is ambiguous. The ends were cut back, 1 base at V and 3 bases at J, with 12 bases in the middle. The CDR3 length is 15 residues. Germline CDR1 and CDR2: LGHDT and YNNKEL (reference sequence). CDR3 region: CASSQGRLRDYGYTF. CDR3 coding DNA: TGTGCCAGCAGCCAAGGTCGATTGAGGGACTATGGCTACACCTTC.

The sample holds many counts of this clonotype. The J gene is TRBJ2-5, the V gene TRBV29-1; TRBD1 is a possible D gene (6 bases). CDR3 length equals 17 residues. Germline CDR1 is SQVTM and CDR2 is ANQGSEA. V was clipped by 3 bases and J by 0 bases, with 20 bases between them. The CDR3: CSVEGAWGRWDQETQYF. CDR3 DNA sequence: TGCAGCGTTGAGGGGGCATGGGGTAGATGGGACCAAGAGACCCAGTACTTC.

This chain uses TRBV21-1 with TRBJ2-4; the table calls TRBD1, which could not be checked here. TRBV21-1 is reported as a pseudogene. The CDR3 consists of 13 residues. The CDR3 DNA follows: TGTGCCAGCAGCAAAGGCAAGGGGAACATTCAGTACTTC. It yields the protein CASSKGKGNIQYF.

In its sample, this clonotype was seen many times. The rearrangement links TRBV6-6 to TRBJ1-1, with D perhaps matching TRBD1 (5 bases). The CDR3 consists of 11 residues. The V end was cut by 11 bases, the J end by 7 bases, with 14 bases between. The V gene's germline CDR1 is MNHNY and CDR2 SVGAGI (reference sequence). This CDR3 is CAVGGWNEAFF. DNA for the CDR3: TGTGCCGTCGGGGGGTGGAATGAAGCTTTCTTT.

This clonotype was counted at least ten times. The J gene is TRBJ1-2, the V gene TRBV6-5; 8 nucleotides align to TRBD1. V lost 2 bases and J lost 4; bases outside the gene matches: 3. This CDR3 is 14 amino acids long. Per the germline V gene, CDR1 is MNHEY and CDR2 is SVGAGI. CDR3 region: CASSYVTGGYGYTF. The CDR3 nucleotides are TGTGCCAGCAGTTACGTTACAGGGGGCTATGGCTACACCTTC.

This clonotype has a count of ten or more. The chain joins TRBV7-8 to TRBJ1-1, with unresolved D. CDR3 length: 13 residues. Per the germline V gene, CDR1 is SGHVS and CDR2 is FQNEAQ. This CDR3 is CASSMVENTEAFF. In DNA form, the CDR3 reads TGTGCGAGCTCTATGGTCGAGAACACTGAAGCTTTCTTT.

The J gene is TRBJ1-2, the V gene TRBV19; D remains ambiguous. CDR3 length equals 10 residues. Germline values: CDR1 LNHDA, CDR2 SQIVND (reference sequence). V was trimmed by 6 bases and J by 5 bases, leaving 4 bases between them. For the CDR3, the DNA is TGTGCCAGTAGGAGTTATGGCTACACCTTC. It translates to CASRSYGYTF.

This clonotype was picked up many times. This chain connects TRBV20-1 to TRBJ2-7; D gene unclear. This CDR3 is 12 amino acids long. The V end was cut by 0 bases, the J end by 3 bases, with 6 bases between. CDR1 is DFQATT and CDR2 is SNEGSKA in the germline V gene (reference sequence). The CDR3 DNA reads TGCAGTGCTAGAGATGCCCTCTACGAGCAGTACTTC. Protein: CSARDALYEQYF.

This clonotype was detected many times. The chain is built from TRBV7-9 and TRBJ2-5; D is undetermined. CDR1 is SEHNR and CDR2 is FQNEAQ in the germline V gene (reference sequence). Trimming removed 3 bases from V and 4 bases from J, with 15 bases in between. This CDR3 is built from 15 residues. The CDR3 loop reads CASSFGQDGRETQYF. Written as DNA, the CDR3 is TGTGCCAGCAGCTTCGGGCAGGACGGGCGAGAGACCCAGTACTTC.

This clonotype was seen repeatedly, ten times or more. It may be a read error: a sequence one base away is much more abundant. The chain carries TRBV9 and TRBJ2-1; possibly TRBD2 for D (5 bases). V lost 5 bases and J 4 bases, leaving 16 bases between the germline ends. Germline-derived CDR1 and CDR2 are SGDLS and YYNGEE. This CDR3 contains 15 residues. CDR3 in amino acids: CASRPGERLYNEQFF. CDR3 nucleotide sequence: TGTGCCAGCAGACCTGGGGAGCGACTATACAATGAGCAGTTCTTC.

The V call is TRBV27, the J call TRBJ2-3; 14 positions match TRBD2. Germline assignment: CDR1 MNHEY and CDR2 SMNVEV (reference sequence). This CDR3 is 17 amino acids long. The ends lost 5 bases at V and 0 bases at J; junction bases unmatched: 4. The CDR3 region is CASSPGTSGGSTDTQYF. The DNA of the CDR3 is TGTGCCAGCAGTCCCGGGACTAGCGGGGGAAGCACAGATACGCAGTATTTT.